This is a list of T cell receptor beta chains from one sample in a study of shared clonotypes between healthy human individuals. Sequencing used immunoSEQ multiplex PCR; TCRdb keeps in-frame clones, though not all of them. The profile shows about 770,000 clones, about two thirds of them singletons. Sequencing was carried out using memory CD4+ T cells sorted from blood. The origin of the receptors is a woman aged 30 to 39 in good health. Both conserved end residues are part of each CDR3. D genes are given only for firm matches. Some rows mark clone size as missing; the rest say once, few, many or name a class of expanded clone.

size	D	V	J	DNA	CDR3
few	.	TRBV29-1	TRBJ2-1	TGCAGCGTGCTCCAGGAATCACTAAACAATGAGCAGTTCTTC	CSVLQESLNNEQFF
.	.	TRBV5-1	TRBJ2-7	TGCGCCAGCAGCGGGGCGGCGGGGTACGAGCAGTACTTC	CASSGAAGYEQYF
.	.	TRBV19	TRBJ1-1	TGTGCCAGTGATGACAGGAGGAACACTGAAGCTTTCTTT	CASDDRRNTEAFF
many	TRBD2	TRBV5-1	TRBJ2-1	TGCGCCAGCAGCCAAACTAGCGGATCCTACAATGAGCAGTTCTTC	CASSQTSGSYNEQFF
.	.	TRBV10-3	TRBJ1-1	TGTGCCATAAACAGGGCGGTGGACACTGAAGCTTTCTTT	CAINRAVDTEAFF
.	.	TRBV5-5	TRBJ2-7	TGTGCCAGCTTAGGAAACGAGCAGTACTTC	CASLGNEQYF
.	.	TRBV27	TRBJ1-5	TGTGCCAGCAGTTTGGGGGGGCAGAAGAGTCAGCCCCAGCATTTT	CASSLGGQKSQPQHF
few	.	TRBV4-2	TRBJ2-6	TGTGCCAGCAGCAGGGACGGAGGCTCTGGGGCCAACGTCCTGACTTTC	CASSRDGGSGANVLTF
.	.	TRBV2	TRBJ2-2	TGTGCCAGCAGCCCAACAACCTCCGGGGAGCTGTTTTTT	CASSPTTSGELFF
.	.	TRBV27	TRBJ1-2	TGTGCCAGCAGTTTATTTTCAGGGGCGAGTTTCGGCTACACCTTC	CASSLFSGASFGYTF
.	.	TRBV20-1	TRBJ1-4	TGCAGTCTGGCGGGGGATGAAAAACTGTTTTTT	CSLAGDEKLFF
.	.	TRBV4-1	TRBJ2-2	TGCGCCAGCAGCCAACTACTTGCGGGGCTAATGGCGAACACCGGGGAGCTGTTTTTT	CASSQLLAGLMANTGELFF
.	.	TRBV6-5	TRBJ1-1	TGTGCCAGCAGTTACTCGAATCCCGGGCGTGGTGCTGAAGCTTTCTTT	CASSYSNPGRGAEAFF
.	.	TRBV5-4	TRBJ2-3	TGTGCCAGCAGCTCCGGAGGAAGCACAGATACGCAGTATTTT	CASSSGGSTDTQYF
once	.	TRBV5-8	TRBJ1-3	TGTGCCAGCAGTCGGCGGGCGAGCTCTGGAAACACCATATATTTT	CASSRRASSGNTIYF
.	.	TRBV6-6	TRBJ1-2	TGTGCCAGCAGTCCTACGGACATTGACTATGGCTACACCTTC	CASSPTDIDYGYTF
few	TRBD1	TRBV28	TRBJ1-5	TGTGCCAGCAGAGACAGGGAAAGGAGTCAGCCCCAGCATTTT	CASRDRERSQPQHF
.	TRBD1	TRBV7-9	TRBJ1-1	TGTGCCAGCAGCTGGGACAGGTCGACCGAAGCTTTCTTT	CASSWDRSTEAFF
.	.	TRBV7-2	TRBJ2-5	TGTGCCAGCAGCCGGAATGGGGGGAAAGAGACCCAGTACTTC	CASSRNGGKETQYF
once	.	TRBV5-1	TRBJ1-2	TGCGCCAGCAGCTTGGAGTGGGCAGGGACCTATGGCTACACCTTC	CASSLEWAGTYGYTF
few	.	TRBV6-1	TRBJ1-4	TGTGCCAGCAGTGAAGCTGGCTCGGGGGTGGTTGAAAAACTGTTTTTT	CASSEAGSGVVEKLFF
.	TRBD2	TRBV27	TRBJ2-5	TGTGCCAAGGACCGGGAGGAAAGGTACCAAGAGACCCAGTACTTC	CAKDREERYQETQYF
many	.	TRBV28	TRBJ2-7	TGTGCCAGCAGTCCGTCGGACGCAATTCTGTCCTACGAGCAGTACTTC	CASSPSDAILSYEQYF
.	TRBD1	TRBV6-1	TRBJ2-6	TGTGCCAGCAGCGAAACAGGGGGCTTATCGCCTGGGGCCAACGTCCTGACTTTC	CASSETGGLSPGANVLTF
.	.	TRBV11-2	TRBJ2-7	TGTGCCAGCAGCTCATCGCGGGACGGACCCTACGAGCAGTACTTC	CASSSSRDGPYEQYF
.	.	TRBV6-6	TRBJ1-5	TGTGCCAGCAGTTACCAAGCAGGGGGCAATCAGCCCCAGCATTTT	CASSYQAGGNQPQHF
many	TRBD1	TRBV6-1	TRBJ2-4	TGTGCCAGCAGTGAGGATAGTAGACAGGGCCCAAACATTCAGTACTTC	CASSEDSRQGPNIQYF